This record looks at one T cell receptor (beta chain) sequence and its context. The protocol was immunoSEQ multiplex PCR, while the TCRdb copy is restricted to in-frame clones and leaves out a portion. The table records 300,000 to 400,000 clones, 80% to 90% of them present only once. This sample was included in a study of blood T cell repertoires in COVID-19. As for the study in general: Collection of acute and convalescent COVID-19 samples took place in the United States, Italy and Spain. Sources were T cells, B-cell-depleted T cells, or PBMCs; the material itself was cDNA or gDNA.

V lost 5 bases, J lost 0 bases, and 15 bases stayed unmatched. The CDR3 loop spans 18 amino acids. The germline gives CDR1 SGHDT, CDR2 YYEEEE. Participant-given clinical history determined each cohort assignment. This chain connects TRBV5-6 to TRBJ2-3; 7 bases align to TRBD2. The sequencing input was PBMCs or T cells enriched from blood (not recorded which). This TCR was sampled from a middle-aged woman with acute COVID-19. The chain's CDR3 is CASSLGGGGSKSTDTQYF. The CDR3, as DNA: TGTGCCAGCAGTCTGGGAGGAGGCGGGAGTAAGAGCACAGATACGCAGTATTTT.